These 29 T cell receptor beta chains originate from one sample sequenced in a study of post-analysis software for immune sequencing data. The study, taken as a whole, reports: Several TRBV segments occurring more often in patients than controls included TRBV5-6, TRBV5-1 and TRBV20-1.

Built from TCR beta cDNA, the libraries had unique molecular identifiers in them. TCRdb re-analysed the PCR reads in MiXCR, keeping a single row per CDR3 protein. Counted here are some 260,000 distinct CDR3 sequences, 30% to 45% occurring once; the ten biggest clones make up approximately 4.6%. Antigens of these TCRs are unknown. Input material: blood. Source of these receptors: a girl aged 10-17 years with multiple sclerosis.

This clonotype was detected only a few times. The gene calls are TRBV13 and TRBJ2-2; tentative D call: TRBD2 (6 bases). Trimming cost V 0 bases and J 5 bases, with 10 bases left between them. The CDR3 has 15 residues. The germline CDR1 and CDR2 sequences are PRHDT and FYEKMQ (reference sequence). The CDR3 reads CASSLGGGYTGELFF. CDR3 coding DNA: TGTGCCAGCAGCTTAGGGGGAGGCTATACCGGGGAGCTGTTTTTT. The whole variable domain, filled in from reference TRBV13 and TRBJ2-2, reads AAGVIQSPRHLIKEKRETATLKCYPIPRHDTVYWYQQGPGQDPQFLISFYEKMQSDKGSIPDRFSAQQFSDYHSELNMSSLELGDSALYFCASSLGGGYTGELFFGEGSRLTVL.

The CDR3 nucleotides read TGCAGCGTTGAACCTGGGACTAGCGGGAGAGGAGAGACCCAGTACTTC. Translated: CSVEPGTSGRGETQYF. The chain recombines TRBV29-1 with TRBJ2-5; 14 bases map to TRBD2. The CDR3 sequence is 16 residues long. In germline, CDR1 is SQVTM, CDR2 ANQGSEA. V trimming: 2 bases; J trimming: 4 bases; junction bases outside the gene matches: 6.

Note on this clonotype: A much bigger clone sits one base away, suggesting this may be a read error. The rearrangement links TRBV7-3 to TRBJ2-1, with D perhaps assigned TRBD1 or TRBD2 (5 bases each). The CDR3 sequence is 13 residues long. Germline CDR1 SGHTA, CDR2 FQGTGA. In DNA form, the CDR3 reads TGTGCCAGCAGCTTAAGGGACCTCAATGAGCGGTTCTTC. It codes for CASSLRDLNERFF.

The chain uses TRBV27 and TRBJ2-2, with a tentative D call TRBD1 (5 bases). Germline V gene data show CDR1 as MNHEY and CDR2 as SMNVEV (reference sequence). The CDR3 loop spans 17 amino acids. V was pared by 5 bases and J by 4 bases, with 20 bases between. The CDR3 region has the DNA TGTGCCAGCAGTGTTCCCTCCGGACATGCTTCCACCGGGGAGCTGTTTTTT. Its protein product is CASSVPSGHASTGELFF.

Many counts were recorded for this clonotype. The CDR3 here is CASSLGPGPDTQYF. The DNA for the CDR3 is TGTGCCAGCAGCTTAGGTCCAGGGCCAGATACGCAGTATTTT. The rearrangement uses TRBV7-2 and TRBJ2-3, with a weak D call TRBD1 (5 bases). CDR3 size: 14 residues. Germline V lookup: CDR1 SGHTA, CDR2 FQGNSA. The V gene lost 1 base and the J gene lost 4 bases, with 9 bases spanning the gap.

J is TRBJ2-5 and V is TRBV20-1; perhaps TRBD2 as D (6 bases). The tail of the sequence fits TRBJ2-7 better, so the J call may be wrong. The CDR3 sequence is 13 residues long. Germline CDR1 and CDR2: DFQATT and SNEGSKA (reference sequence). The CDR3 DNA reads as TGCAGTGTTCGCGGAGGGATTCGCTACGAGCAGTACTTC. As protein: CSVRGGIRYEQYF.

This clonotype was seen many times. The genes are TRBV5-1 and TRBJ2-5; D remains unclear. The CDR3 consists of 13 residues. Germline values: CDR1 SGHRS, CDR2 YFSETQ. Trimming cost V 0 bases and J 4 bases, with 7 bases left between them. The CDR3 DNA is TGCGCCAGCAGCTTGGGGCCGGGAGAGACCCAGTACTTC. Its protein is CASSLGPGETQYF. Full variable domain (rest looked up from reference TRBV5-1 and TRBJ2-5): KAGVTQTPRYLIKTRGQQVTLSCSPISGHRSVSWYQQTPGQGLQFLFEYFSETQRNKGNFPGRFSGRQFSNSRSEMNVSTLELGDSALYLCASSLGPGETQYFGPGTRLLVL.

This clonotype was seen at least ten times. The V and J genes are TRBV12-3 or TRBV12-4 and TRBJ2-3; the D gene is possibly TRBD1 (7 bases). V was trimmed by 3 bases and J by 3 bases, leaving 13 bases between them. CDR3 length: 15 amino acids. The CDR3 loop reads CASSFRQGGTDTQYF. The CDR3 nucleotides are TGTGCCAGCAGTTTTCGACAGGGAGGAACAGATACGCAGTATTTT.

The sample holds a few counts of this clonotype. One base away lies a much larger clone, so this may be a sequencing read error. The V and J genes are TRBV5-1 and TRBJ2-5; TRBD1 matches at 11 bases. The germline CDR1 and CDR2 sequences are SGHRS and YFSETQ. Unmatched junction bases numbered 19, after V lost 4 bases and J lost 11 bases. CDR3 length: 17 residues. CDR3 sequence (DNA): TGCGCCAGCAGCCCTGGGTGGACAGGGGGCACTTACAATGAGCAGTACTTC. Amino acid sequence: CASSPGWTGGTYNEQYF.

V and J are TRBV4-2 and TRBJ2-3; 8 nucleotides agree with TRBD1. The V gene's germline CDR1 is LGHNA and CDR2 YNFKEQ. The CDR3 runs to 19 residues. V lost 5 bases and J lost 1; bases outside the gene matches: 17. CDR3 coding DNA: TGTGCCAGCAGCGCCCGGACAGGGACCCAAACCGGGCGCACAGATACGCAGTATTTT. Translated, it gives CASSARTGTQTGRTDTQYF.

The genes are TRBV19 and TRBJ1-5; 10 bases line up with TRBD1. The CDR3 length is 14 residues. V lost 9 bases, J lost 7 bases, and 9 bases stayed unmatched. The germline gives CDR1 LNHDA, CDR2 SQIVND (reference sequence). The CDR3 coding sequence is TGTGCCAGCAATTTCCGGGACAGGGGCCAGCCCCAGCATTTT. The encoded protein is CASNFRDRGQPQHF.

This clonotype was seen at least ten times. The DNA of the CDR3 is TGCAGTGCTAGCGGACTAGCGAGCCAAGAGACCCAGTACTTC. It is translated as CSASGLASQETQYF. The rearrangement uses TRBV20-1 and TRBJ2-5, with 9 bases aligning to TRBD2. Germline CDR1 is DFQATT and CDR2 is SNEGSKA (reference sequence). The CDR3 runs 14 residues. V lost 3 bases, J lost 1 base, and 3 bases stayed unmatched.

This clonotype was seen once. This chain connects TRBV4-1 to TRBJ2-3, with TRBD1 identical over 7 bases. CDR1 MGHRA and CDR2 YSYEKL come from the germline V gene. Germline trimming cut 5 bases from V and 2 bases from J; bases unmatched to any gene: 4. This CDR3 contains 14 residues. The CDR3 reads CASSYRGHTDTQYF. In nucleotides, the CDR3 is TGCGCCAGCAGCTACAGGGGCCACACAGATACGCAGTATTTT.

V and J are TRBV12-3 or TRBV12-4 and TRBJ1-1; TRBD1 is a possible D gene (5 bases). Trimming stripped 8 bases from V and 2 bases from J, with 18 bases between. This CDR3 region has 15 residues. The DNA of the CDR3 is TGTGCCAGCTCGAACCTCCGGGGGAAAAACACTGAAGCTTTCTTT. Encoded protein: CASSNLRGKNTEAFF.

This sequence joins TRBV7-2 and TRBJ2-5; D may match TRBD1 or TRBD2 (5 bases each). Trimming left V 1 base short and J 5 bases short, with 20 bases between. The CDR3 spans 17 residues. CDR1 is SGHTA, CDR2 FQGNSA, per germline. The CDR3 spells CASSLDGGKGMLETQYF. In nucleotides, the CDR3 is TGTGCCAGCAGCTTAGATGGGGGTAAGGGGATGCTGGAGACCCAGTACTTC.

To note about this clonotype: A read error is possible here, since a much larger clone lies one base away. The genes are TRBV3-1 and TRBJ2-3; tentatively, D is TRBD1 (6 bases). CDR1 LGHDT and CDR2 YNNKEL come from the germline V gene (reference sequence). CDR3 size: 14 residues. Trimming stripped 2 bases from V and 0 bases from J, with 6 bases between. Written as DNA, the CDR3 is TGTGCCAGCAGCCAAAGGGGGAGCACAGATACGCAGTATTTT. Encoded protein: CASSQRGSTDTQYF.

This clonotype was seen ten or more times. The CDR3 DNA sequence: TGTGCCAGCAGCACATCCCCCCATGAGCAGTTCTTC. Protein: CASSTSPHEQFF. V is TRBV7-9 and J is TRBJ2-1; no firm D call. The CDR3 is 12 amino acids. Germline values: CDR1 SEHNR, CDR2 FQNEAQ (reference sequence). Trimming removed 5 bases at V and 8 bases at J, with 10 bases between.

Note on this clonotype: Germline and junction disagree at one end, which may indicate a read error. The rearrangement joins TRBV2 to TRBJ2-7; D not resolved. CDR1 is SNHLY, CDR2 FYNNEI, per germline. The length of the CDR3 is 12 residues. As DNA, the CDR3 is TGTACCAGTTTTATTCTTTCCTACGAGCAGTACTTC. This codes for CTSFILSYEQYF. The whole variable domain, filled in from reference TRBV2 and TRBJ2-7, reads EPEVTQTPSHQVTQMGQEVILRCVPISNHLYFYWYRQILGQKVEFLVSFYNNEISEKSEIFDDQFSVERPDGSNFTLKIRSTKLEDSAMYFCTSFILSYEQYFGPGTRLTVT.

This clonotype appeared many times. The chain has TRBV28 and TRBJ1-2; TRBD1 aligns across 8 bases. V was pared by 1 base and J by 4 bases, with 11 bases of the junction left unmatched. The CDR3 covers 17 residues. From germline, CDR1 is MDHEN and CDR2 SYDVKM. CDR3 amino acids: CASSLYVAGGWGYGYTF. The CDR3, as DNA: TGTGCCAGCAGTTTATATGTGGCAGGGGGCTGGGGCTATGGCTACACCTTC.

This clonotype has a handful of counts. With a much larger clone just one base away, this may be a read error. The chain combines TRBV29-1 with TRBJ2-1; no reliable D call. The germline V gene has CDR1 SQVTM and CDR2 ANQGSEA. V was pared by 3 bases and J by 8 bases, with 17 bases between. The CDR3 runs 14 residues. This chain's CDR3 is CSVDLGRSFDEQFF. The CDR3 region has the DNA TGCAGCGTTGACTTGGGTCGCTCCTTCGATGAGCAGTTCTTC.

This clonotype has at least ten counts. The gene calls are TRBV7-9 and TRBJ1-4, with TRBD1 matching over 10 bases. Trimming cost V 1 base and J 7 bases; bases outside gene matches: 3. CDR3 length equals 15 residues. Germline V gives CDR1 SEHNR, CDR2 FQNEAQ (reference sequence). The CDR3: CASSLDRDRGEKLFF. CDR3 coding DNA: TGTGCCAGCAGCTTAGACCGGGACAGGGGTGAAAAACTGTTTTTT.

This clonotype showed up just a few times. A much larger clone differs from this one at a single base, so this may be a read error. The rearrangement joins TRBV20-1 to TRBJ2-3; 9 bases agree with TRBD1. Germline V gene sequence: CDR1 DFQATT, CDR2 SNEGSKA (reference sequence). The CDR3 is 13 residues long. CDR3 coding DNA: TGCGGTGGGACAGGGTTGGCGACAGATACGCAGTATTTT. Protein sequence: CGGTGLATDTQYF.

The chain recombines TRBV12-3 or TRBV12-4 with TRBJ2-3; TRBD2 might be the D (5 bases). This CDR3 comprises 13 residues. V lost 10 bases to trimming and J lost 2 bases, with 13 bases between them. The CDR3 DNA reads TGTGCCACCGGCGGGTCCATCACAGATACGCAGTATTTT. Translating gives CATGGSITDTQYF.

Comments on this clonotype: It may be a read error: a sequence one base away is much more abundant. The CDR3 loop is CSARDRRGVNTEAFF. DNA for the CDR3: TGCAGTGCTAGAGATCGCAGGGGCGTGAACACTGAAGCTTTCTTT. The V gene is TRBV20-1, the J gene TRBJ1-1; the D gene is possibly TRBD1 (6 bases). Germline V CDR1 and CDR2: DFQATT, SNEGSKA (reference sequence). This CDR3 comprises 15 residues. Trimming stripped 0 bases from V and 0 bases from J, with 11 bases between.

This chain links TRBV20-1 with TRBJ2-5, with D perhaps being TRBD1 or TRBD2 (5 bases each). The CDR3 runs 13 residues. CDR1 and CDR2 (germline): DFQATT, SNEGSKA (reference sequence). Trimming removed 7 bases at V and 5 bases at J, with 17 bases between. CDR3 in amino acids: CSGGNAEWETQYF. The CDR3 DNA follows: TGCAGTGGGGGGAACGCGGAATGGGAGACCCAGTACTTC.

The genes are TRBV4-1 and TRBJ2-1; TRBD2 might be the D (6 bases). Germline V gene sequence: CDR1 MGHRA, CDR2 YSYEKL. V was trimmed by 4 bases and J by 2 bases, leaving 12 bases between them. The CDR3 is made up of 15 amino acids. In DNA, the CDR3 is TGCGCCAGCAGCCCCAGCTGGGGGGCCTACAATGAGCAGTTCTTC. It encodes CASSPSWGAYNEQFF.

The chain employs TRBV11-2 and TRBJ2-3; a possible D gene is TRBD2 (6 bases). The germline V gene has CDR1 SGHAT and CDR2 FQNNGV. There are 15 residues in the CDR3. Trimming removed 8 bases at V and 2 bases at J, with 17 bases between. CDR3 region: CASSDYPINTDTQYF. CDR3 bases: TGTGCCAGCTCGGACTACCCTATAAACACAGATACGCAGTATTTT.

Concerning this clonotype: The junction differs from germline at one of its ends, possibly a read error. The chain has TRBV30 and TRBJ2-1, with 13 bases fitting TRBD2. The germline V gene encodes CDR1 GTSNPN and CDR2 SVGIG (reference sequence). The length of the CDR3 is 15 residues. In DNA, the CDR3 is TGTGCCTGGAGTGTAGGGACTAGCGGGAAGGATGAGCAGGACTTC. This translates into CAWSVGTSGKDEQDF.

This clonotype was counted many times. This chain uses TRBV12-3 or TRBV12-4 with TRBJ1-2; TRBD1 is a possible D gene (5 bases). The CDR3 extends over 13 amino acids. V shed 4 bases and J shed 6 bases, with 12 bases lying between them. The CDR3 bases are TGTGCCAGCAGTTACAGGCCAGAAAATGGCTACACCTTC. Translation gives CASSYRPENGYTF.